Each of the 4 T cell receptor beta chains below was sequenced from the same sample in a study of blood T cell repertoires in COVID-19. Method: immunoSEQ multiplex PCR; TCRdb's copy keeps in-frame clones and lacks some. The table includes around 310,000 clones, nearly 90% detected once. Sequencing was carried out using PBMCs or T cells enriched from blood (not recorded which). The receptors were sampled from a woman under 40 who had recovered from COVID-19.

This chain connects TRBV18 to TRBJ2-7, with D possibly being TRBD1 (5 bases). The CDR3 covers 14 residues. Germline V gene lookup returns CDR1 KGHSH and CDR2 LQKENI. Trimming took 3 bases from V and 1 from J, leaving 10 bases between them. As DNA, the CDR3 is TGTGCCAGCTCACCGGTGGGGCCTTCCTACGAGCAGTACTTC. This sequence encodes CASSPVGPSYEQYF.

The chain has TRBV4-1 and TRBJ1-5, with a tentative D call TRBD1 (5 bases). V lost 0 bases to trimming and J lost 4 bases, with 10 bases between them. The CDR3 consists of 15 residues. Per the germline V gene, CDR1 is MGHRA and CDR2 is YSYEKL. CDR3 sequence (DNA): TGCGCCAGCAGCCAAGAGGGGCGAGGTAATCAGCCCCAGCATTTT. The encoded protein is CASSQEGRGNQPQHF.

J is TRBJ1-2 and V is TRBV24-1, with D possibly TRBD1 on 5 matching bases. In germline, CDR1 is KGHDR, CDR2 SFDVKD. The length of the CDR3 is 15 residues. Trimming left V 4 bases short and J 8 bases short, with 19 bases between. Written as DNA, the CDR3 is TGTGCCACCAGTGACCCTAGGGGTATCCTGAGGGGCTACACCTTC. Protein: CATSDPRGILRGYTF.

The V call is TRBV7-3, the J call TRBJ2-1; 7 nucleotides agree with TRBD2. CDR3 length equals 14 residues. Germline-derived CDR1 and CDR2 are SGHTA and FQGTGA. After removal of 6 bases from V and 0 bases from J, the junction contained 2 bases not matched to a gene. The CDR3 DNA reads TGTGCCAGCAGGACGGGAGGCTCCTACAATGAGCAGTTCTTC. It encodes CASRTGGSYNEQFF.